This T cell receptor (beta chain) was obtained from a study of blood T cell repertoires in COVID-19. Whole-study context: Acute and convalescent COVID-19 specimens originated in the United States, Italy and Spain. PBMCs, B-cell-depleted T cells, or T cells provided the cDNA or gDNA that made up the material.

Germline assignment: CDR1 SGHTS and CDR2 YDEGEE. The CDR3 has 14 residues. V lost 0 bases to trimming and J lost 0 bases, with 7 bases between them. Study processing details: Amplification of reference gene primers was used by the study to estimate nucleated cell counts. Sequenced by immunoSEQ multiplex PCR; TCRdb stores in-frame clones only, minus some. V and J calls and clone size are those listed in that table; D and trimming were worked out from the DNA. The repertoire holds around 86,000 clones, approximately 86% seen once, with about 29% in the top ten. The J gene is TRBJ2-7, the V gene TRBV5-8; perhaps TRBD2 as D (6 bases). Sequencing used peripheral blood. This TCR came from a woman aged 80 or over with acute or convalescent COVID-19. Here the CDR3 reads CASSLGDSSYEQYF. In DNA, the CDR3 is TGTGCCAGCAGCTTGGGGGACTCCTCCTACGAGCAGTACTTC.